The following is a T cell receptor beta chain sequence with its context. Its antigen is unidentified. The entry originates in a study of CXCR3-negative and CXCR3-positive naive CD8 T cells. Points from the study as a whole: In CXCR3-positive naive cells, the TRB CDR3s were more hydrophobic than in CXCR3-negative naive cells. Memory cells diverged, while naive CXCR3-positive and CXCR3-negative cells had similar TRBV-TRBJ usage.

The TRB libraries of cDNA were built by UMI-labeled 5' RACE. TCRdb re-called the 5' RACE reads and shows each CDR3 protein once, DNA omitted. The sample holds about 120,000 distinct CDR3 sequences. The CDR3 length is 11 residues. Germline V gene lookup returns CDR1 LGHNA and CDR2 YSLEER. Material for sequencing was naive CXCR3+ CD8+ T cells from blood. Subset in this sample: CD45RO-CCR7+CD27+CD95- naive CD8+ T cells expressing CXCR3 (TNR3+). The V call is TRBV4-3, the J call TRBJ2-7. The clonotype was recovered from a human donor in good health. Some clones in this sample may be carry-over from other donors' samples. CDR3 loop: CASSIGREQYF.